These 18 T cell receptor beta chains originate from one sample sequenced in a study of blood T cell repertoires in COVID-19. Only in-frame clones appear in the TCRdb table, and some are missing; sequencing was by immunoSEQ multiplex PCR. Among 75,000 or so clones, around 78% were seen once, and the ten largest hold about 20%. The sequenced sample consisted of peripheral blood. The receptors were sampled from a woman older than 75 with acute or convalescent COVID-19.

The gene calls are TRBV5-6 and TRBJ2-1, with D hard to call. CDR1 and CDR2 (germline): SGHDT, YYEEEE. Trimming stripped 0 bases from V and 9 bases from J, with 7 bases between. CDR3 size: 12 residues. The CDR3 DNA sequence: TGTGCCAGCAGCTTGGATCCCCTTGAGCAGTTCTTC. It translates to CASSLDPLEQFF.

This clone was recorded once. The chain is built from TRBV6-6 and TRBJ1-1; D not certain. In germline, CDR1 is MNHNY, CDR2 SVGAGI (reference sequence). Trimming took off 1 base at V and 5 bases at J, with 5 bases between the two ends. The CDR3 length is 12 residues. CDR3 loop: CASSYLETEAFF. CDR3 coding DNA: TGTGCCAGCAGTTACTTAGAGACTGAAGCTTTCTTT.

This clone was recorded once. The rearrangement links TRBV20-1 to TRBJ2-1, with D uncertain. The V gene's germline CDR1 is DFQATT and CDR2 SNEGSKA (reference sequence). The CDR3 runs to 11 residues. V was cut by 4 bases and J by 9 bases, with 10 bases left in between. DNA for the CDR3: TGCAGTGCTATACTTCGAGGTGAGCAGTTCTTC. Translation gives CSAILRGEQFF.

V and J are TRBV24-1 and TRBJ2-3, with 12 bases fitting TRBD1. Germline CDR1 KGHDR, CDR2 SFDVKD. The CDR3 has 17 amino acids. V shed 4 bases and J 4 bases; nucleotides not matched to a gene: 8. CDR3 nucleotides: TGTGCCACCAGTGACCGGGGGGACAGGGGGCGCCCAGATACGCAGTATTTT. Amino acids: CATSDRGDRGRPDTQYF.

The chain couples TRBV18 to TRBJ1-1, with 7 nucleotides matching TRBD1. V lost 4 bases, J lost 0 bases, and 2 bases stayed unmatched. The CDR3 sequence is 14 residues long. Germline CDR1 and CDR2: KGHSH and LQKENI. In nucleotides, the CDR3 is TGTGCCAGCTCACTACAGGGGTTGAACACTGAAGCTTTCTTT. It translates to CASSLQGLNTEAFF.

V usage is TRBV20-1 and J usage is TRBJ2-5; a weak D match, TRBD1 (6 bases). Germline-derived CDR1 and CDR2 are DFQATT and SNEGSKA (reference sequence). The CDR3 is 11 residues long. V dropped 3 bases and J dropped 12 bases, with 14 bases sitting between them. The CDR3 nucleotides are TGCAGTGCTAGGGAGGACAGAAAAGAGTACTTC. Protein product: CSAREDRKEYF.

The V call is TRBV7-2, the J call TRBJ2-7, with 7 bases aligning to TRBD2. CDR1 is SGHTA and CDR2 is FQGNSA in the germline V gene. This CDR3 spans 15 amino acids. The trim removed 3 bases at V and 0 bases at J, leaving 5 bases unmatched. The CDR3 DNA reads TGTGCCAGCAGCTTTTGGGGCGGGAGCTCCTACGAGCAGTACTTC. Protein: CASSFWGGSSYEQYF.

The chain recombines TRBV4-1 with TRBJ2-2, with 10 bases that match TRBD1. This CDR3 contains 18 residues. Per germline, CDR1 MGHRA and CDR2 YSYEKL. With 3 bases clipped from V and 5 bases from J, the junction kept 12 bases outside the gene matches. CDR3 sequence reads: CASSQTFPGQGKTGELFF. CDR3 nucleotides: TGCGCCAGCAGCCAGACATTCCCGGGACAGGGGAAAACCGGGGAGCTGTTTTTT.

The chain joins TRBV7-9 to TRBJ2-1; maybe TRBD2 (6 bases). CDR1 and CDR2 (germline): SEHNR, FQNEAQ (reference sequence). V lost 1 base and J 6 bases, leaving 13 bases between the germline ends. This CDR3 is built from 15 residues. CDR3 bases: TGTGCCAGCAGCTTAGGGGGGGACCCGTCCAATGAGCAGTTCTTC. Amino acid sequence: CASSLGGDPSNEQFF.

J is TRBJ1-1 and V is TRBV5-4; 11 nucleotides match TRBD1. The germline CDR1 and CDR2 sequences are SGHNT and YYREEE (reference sequence). The CDR3 is 14 amino acids. Germline trimming cut 4 bases from V and 6 bases from J; bases unmatched to any gene: 5. CDR3 residues: CASSPGQGGPEAFF. In DNA, the CDR3 is TGTGCCAGCAGCCCGGGACAGGGGGGACCTGAAGCTTTCTTT.

The rearrangement uses TRBV5-1 and TRBJ2-2; the match to TRBD2 covers 7 bases. Germline-derived CDR1 and CDR2 are SGHRS and YFSETQ. This CDR3 is built from 17 residues. The junction had 6 bases not matched to a gene; V was cut back by 0 bases and J by 1 base. CDR3 in DNA: TGCGCCAGCAGCTTGGCCTTGGCGGGAGTGAACACCGGGGAGCTGTTTTTT. Encoded protein: CASSLALAGVNTGELFF.

J is TRBJ1-1 and V is TRBV5-1; 8 positions agree with TRBD1. CDR1 SGHRS and CDR2 YFSETQ come from the germline V gene. Trimming at V came to 3 bases and at J to 9 bases, leaving 7 bases not matched to a gene. The CDR3 totals 13 residues. The CDR3 DNA sequence: TGCGCCAGCAGCTCAGGGGACAGGTCAAAAGCTTTCTTT. Amino acids: CASSSGDRSKAFF.

The chain recombines TRBV5-1 with TRBJ1-1; D gene unclear. V lost 10 bases to trimming and J lost 1 base, with 14 bases between them. The CDR3 consists of 13 residues. Germline V CDR1 and CDR2: SGHRS, YFSETQ. The CDR3 region is CASSVERNTEAFF. The CDR3 nucleotides read TGCGCCTCCTCCGTGGAGCGGAACACTGAAGCTTTCTTT. Drawing the rest from reference TRBV5-1 and TRBJ1-1, the complete variable domain is KAGVTQTPRYLIKTRGQQVTLSCSPISGHRSVSWYQQTPGQGLQFLFEYFSETQRNKGNFPGRFSGRQFSNSRSEMNVSTLELGDSALYLCASSVERNTEAFFGQGTRLTVV.

The chain has TRBV5-4 and TRBJ2-5, with 8 bases fitting TRBD2. Germline CDR1 is SGHNT and CDR2 is YYREEE (reference sequence). CDR3 length equals 17 residues. Unmatched junction bases numbered 16, after V lost 4 bases and J lost 5 bases. The DNA for the CDR3 is TGTGCCAGCAGCGCCGGAGGAGCGGGGGAAAAGGGTGAGACCCAGTACTTC. It specifies CASSAGGAGEKGETQYF.

In the case of this clone: Germline is not matched at one junction end, which may reflect a read error. CDR3 amino acids: CASSLGAQGVYNEQFF. CDR3 nucleotide sequence: TGTGCTAGCAGCTTAGGGGCACAGGGTGTGTACAATGAGCAGTTCTTC. The chain couples TRBV7-7 to TRBJ2-1, with a weak D call TRBD1 (6 bases). Per the germline V gene, CDR1 is SSHAT and CDR2 is FNYEAQ (reference sequence). There are 16 residues in the CDR3. The full variable domain, rest sourced from reference TRBV7-7 and TRBJ2-1, is GAGVSQSPRYKVTKRGQDVTLRCDPISSHATLYWYQQALGQGPEFLTYFNYEAQPDKSGLPSDRFSAERPEGSISTLTIQRTEQRDSAMYRCASSLGAQGVYNEQFFGPGTRLTVL.

This clone was picked up one time. The genes are TRBV7-9 and TRBJ2-3; unclear D gene. This CDR3 contains 15 residues. Germline V lookup: CDR1 SEHNR, CDR2 FQNEAQ (reference sequence). With 3 bases removed from V and 0 bases from J, the gap between germline ends came to 10 bases. In nucleotides, the CDR3 is TGTGCCAGCAGCTTTAGTTCGCCTAGCACAGATACGCAGTATTTT. This sequence encodes CASSFSSPSTDTQYF. Full variable domain (remainder filled in from reference TRBV7-9 and TRBJ2-3): DTGVSQNPRHKITKRGQNVTFRCDPISEHNRLYWYRQTLGQGPEFLTYFQNEAQLEKSRLLSDRFSAERPKGSFSTLEIQRTEQGDSAMYLCASSFSSPSTDTQYFGPGTRLTVL.

The rearrangement joins TRBV18 to TRBJ1-2; tentative D call: TRBD1 (6 bases). Germline CDR1 and CDR2: KGHSH and LQKENI. Trimming removed 4 bases from V and 1 base from J, with 16 bases in between. The CDR3 sequence is 16 residues long. CDR3 DNA sequence: TGTGCCAGCTCACGGCAGGGGCGATTGATTAACTATGGCTACACCTTC. It specifies CASSRQGRLINYGYTF.

V usage is TRBV6-5 and J usage is TRBJ2-1; D is perhaps TRBD2 (6 bases). The CDR3 consists of 15 residues. V was pared by 8 bases and J by 5 bases, with 19 bases between. Germline V gene sequence: CDR1 MNHEY, CDR2 SVGAGI. The CDR3 protein is CASRRRASSNNEQFF. The DNA for the CDR3 is TGTGCCAGCCGACGGAGGGCTAGTTCAAACAATGAGCAGTTCTTC.